Below, one T cell receptor (beta chain) is given with its context. What it binds is unknown. These data are taken from a study of cytomegalovirus exposure and HLA in healthy donors. The primer mix had 60 Vbeta and 13 Jbeta primers. Profiled with immunoSEQ multiplex PCR; TCRdb holds only in-frame clones, not every one. This sample yields just over 65,000 clones, of which 75% to 90% are seen a single time; around 7% belongs to the top ten. Broader study findings: A later analysis linked a missense DCLRE1C variant to TCR beta V- and J-gene trimming.

The CDR3 spans 13 residues. CDR1 is MNHEY, CDR2 SVGAGI, per germline. Trimming took off 7 bases at V and 3 bases at J, with 10 bases between the two ends. The genes are TRBV6-5 and TRBJ1-5; D is undetermined. The sequencing sample was made of PBMCs. This TCR was recovered from a human donor in good health. The CDR3 nucleotides read TGTGCCAGCACGGAGTCTCTCAATCAGCCCCAGCATTTT. This gives the protein CASTESLNQPQHF.